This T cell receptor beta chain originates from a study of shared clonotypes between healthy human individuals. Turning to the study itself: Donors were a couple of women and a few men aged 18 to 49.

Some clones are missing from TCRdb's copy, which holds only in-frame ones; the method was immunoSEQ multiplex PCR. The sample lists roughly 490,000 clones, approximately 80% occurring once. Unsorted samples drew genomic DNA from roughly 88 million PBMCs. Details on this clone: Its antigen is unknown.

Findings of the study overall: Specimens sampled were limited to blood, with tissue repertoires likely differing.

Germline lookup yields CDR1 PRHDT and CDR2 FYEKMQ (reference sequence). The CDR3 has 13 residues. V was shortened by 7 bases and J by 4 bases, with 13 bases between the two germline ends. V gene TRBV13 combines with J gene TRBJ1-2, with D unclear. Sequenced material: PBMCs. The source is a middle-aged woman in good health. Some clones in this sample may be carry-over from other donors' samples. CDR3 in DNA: TGTGCCAGCAATAAAGGCGGGATCTATGGCTACACCTTC. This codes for CASNKGGIYGYTF.